This entry features one TCR beta chain sequence. The CDR3 extends 3 residues past the end of the read, so its final part is completed from the germline J gene. These data come from a study of T cells in women clearing cervical HPV infection. Across the whole study: Controls' single incident HPV16 infection cleared within 12 months without precancer. Case blood drawn at lesion detection; control blood after infection cleared.

The data were produced by immunoSEQ multiplex PCR, yet TCRdb's version contains in-frame clones alone and is incomplete. The sample totals fewer than 40,000 clones. Trimming took 5 bases from V and 0 from J; bases not matched to a gene: 9. This CDR3 is built from 18 residues. Germline values: CDR1 LNHDA, CDR2 SQIVND (reference sequence). V gene TRBV19 combines with J gene TRBJ2-1; 11 nucleotides match TRBD2. The origin of this receptor is a woman aged 18-70 years with a cervical HPV16 infection that either progressed to CIN3+ or cleared (not recorded which). What was sequenced was blood buffy coat. CDR3 protein: CASSSGTSGQSSYNEQFF. The CDR3 DNA, read in part, is TGTGCCAGTAGTTCGGGGACTAGCGGTCAGAGCTCCTACAATGAG.